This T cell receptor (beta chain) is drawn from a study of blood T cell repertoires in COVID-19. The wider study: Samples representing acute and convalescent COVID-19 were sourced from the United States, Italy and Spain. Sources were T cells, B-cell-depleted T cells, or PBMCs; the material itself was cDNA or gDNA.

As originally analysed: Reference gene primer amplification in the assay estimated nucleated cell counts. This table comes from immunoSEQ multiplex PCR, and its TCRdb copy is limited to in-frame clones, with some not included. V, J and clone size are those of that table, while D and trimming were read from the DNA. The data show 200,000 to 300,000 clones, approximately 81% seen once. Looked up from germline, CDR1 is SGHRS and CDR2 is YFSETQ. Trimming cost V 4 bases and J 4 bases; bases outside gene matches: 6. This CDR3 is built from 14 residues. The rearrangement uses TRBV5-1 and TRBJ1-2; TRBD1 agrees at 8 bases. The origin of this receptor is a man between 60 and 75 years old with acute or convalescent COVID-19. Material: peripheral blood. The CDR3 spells CASSPGGESYGYTF. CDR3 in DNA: TGCGCCAGCAGCCCAGGGGGCGAGTCCTATGGCTACACCTTC.